What follows are 14 T cell receptor beta chains derived from one specimen sequenced in a study of T cell responses to AZD1222 COVID-19 vaccine. Clones were read by immunoSEQ multiplex PCR, and TCRdb kept only the in-frame ones, dropping some. The sample shows tens of thousands of clones, 75% to 85% of them seen only once. The sequencing here drew on peripheral blood, taken 28 days after the second AZD1222 dose. The receptors derive from an adult who received the AZD1222 COVID-19 vaccine.

This clone is termed medium-sized. The rearrangement joins TRBV18 to TRBJ1-1, with D uncertain. Germline V gene data show CDR1 as KGHSH and CDR2 as LQKENI. The CDR3 is 18 amino acids. V was pared by 2 bases and J by 1 base, with 20 bases between. The chain's CDR3 is CASSPESSLGRPNTEAFF. The CDR3 DNA sequence: TGTGCCAGCTCACCAGAATCTTCCTTGGGCAGACCGAACACTGAAGCTTTCTTT.

A single count supports this clone. CDR3 amino acids: CASSLDRGPSYEQYF. In DNA, the CDR3 is TGTGCCAGCAGCCTTGACAGGGGACCTTCCTACGAGCAGTACTTC. The rearrangement uses TRBV11-2 and TRBJ2-7; 8 bases match TRBD1. The CDR3 is 15 residues long. Trimming at V came to 5 bases and at J to 1 base, leaving 7 bases not matched to a gene. In germline, CDR1 is SGHAT, CDR2 FQNNGV. Using reference TRBV11-2 and TRBJ2-7 for the parts outside the CDR3, the full variable domain is EAGVAQSPRYKIIEKRQSVAFWCNPISGHATLYWYQQILGQGPKLLIQFQNNGVVDDSQLPKDRFSAERLKGVDSTLKIQPAKLEDSAVYLCASSLDRGPSYEQYFGPGTRLTVT.

The chain has TRBV5-4 and TRBJ2-7; D not certain. CDR1 is SGHNT, CDR2 YYREEE, per germline (reference sequence). The CDR3 runs to 16 residues. Trimming shortened V by 0 bases and J by 3 bases, and 16 bases separated the two germline ends. For the CDR3, the DNA is TGTGCCAGCAGCTTGGCTCACTCAGGTGGTGGCTACGAGCAGTACTTC. It specifies CASSLAHSGGGYEQYF.

This chain uses TRBV28 with TRBJ2-1, with 11 bases that match TRBD2. The CDR3 has 15 residues. After removal of 6 bases from V and 8 bases from J, the junction contained 9 bases not matched to a gene. Per germline, CDR1 MDHEN and CDR2 SYDVKM. The CDR3 DNA reads TGTGCCAGCAGCACACCCACTAGCGGGGGCTATGAGCAGTTCTTC. Translated: CASSTPTSGGYEQFF. Looking up the rest from reference TRBV28 and TRBJ2-1 gives the full variable domain: DVKVTQSSRYLVKRTGEKVFLECVQDMDHENMFWYRQDPGLGLRLIYFSYDVKMKEKGDIPEGYSVSREKKERFSLILESASTNQTSMYLCASSTPTSGGYEQFFGPGTRLTVL.

In this sample, this clone turned up once. The chain joins TRBV2 to TRBJ2-1; no firm D call. Germline-derived CDR1 and CDR2 are SNHLY and FYNNEI. This CDR3 region has 14 residues. V lost 6 bases and J lost 2, with 11 bases in between. CDR3 sequence (DNA): TGTGCCAGCAGCAGAGAATCGACCTACAATGAGCAGTTCTTC. It specifies CASSRESTYNEQFF.

This clone appeared once. The chain combines TRBV7-2 with TRBJ2-7; 9 nucleotides match TRBD2. The length of the CDR3 is 16 residues. Germline CDR1 and CDR2: SGHTA and FQGNSA. The V gene end was trimmed by 1 base and the J gene end by 4 bases; junction bases not matched to a gene: 8. The CDR3 bases are TGTGCCAGCAGCTTAGAAACCGGCGGGGGGGCGTACGAGCAGTACTTC. Protein: CASSLETGGGAYEQYF.

The gene calls are TRBV11-2 and TRBJ2-3; D may be TRBD2 (6 bases). V gave up 4 bases and J gave up 1 base, with 15 bases separating them. The CDR3 is 16 residues long. Germline CDR1 and CDR2: SGHAT and FQNNGV. CDR3 in amino acids: CASSSGTFGGTDTQYF. Written as DNA, the CDR3 is TGTGCCAGCAGCTCGGGGACTTTCGGGGGCACAGATACGCAGTATTTT.

CDR3 loop: CASSLHTGVETQYF. CDR3 nucleotide sequence: TGCGCCAGCAGCTTACACACAGGGGTCGAGACCCAGTACTTC. The chain uses TRBV4-1 and TRBJ2-5; 7 bases match TRBD1. This CDR3 has 14 residues. Germline lookup yields CDR1 MGHRA and CDR2 YSYEKL. J gave up 5 bases and V 5 bases, and 8 bases lay outside the gene matches.

This clone was counted a few times. This chain connects TRBV6-1 to TRBJ1-4; D gene unclear. From germline, CDR1 is MNHNS and CDR2 SASEGT. The CDR3 runs 17 residues. Trimming stripped 3 bases from V and 7 bases from J, with 21 bases between. For the CDR3, the DNA is TGTGCCAGCAGTGATCTATTGGTCAGGATACGAGGTGAAAAACTGTTTTTT. Amino acid sequence: CASSDLLVRIRGEKLFF.

V gene TRBV20-1 combines with J gene TRBJ1-1, with D unclear. CDR3 length: 11 residues. The V and J ends lost 6 bases and 1 base respectively, with 6 bases between them. Germline lookup yields CDR1 DFQATT and CDR2 SNEGSKA (reference sequence). The CDR3 sequence: CSAGPNTEAFF. The CDR3 DNA reads as TGCAGTGCAGGACCGAACACTGAAGCTTTCTTT.

The chain has TRBV29-1 and TRBJ1-3, with D unresolved. This CDR3 spans 13 amino acids. Per germline, CDR1 SQVTM and CDR2 ANQGSEA. Trimming cost V 4 bases and J 0 bases, with 7 bases left between them. CDR3 loop: CSVGVVSGNTIYF. The DNA for the CDR3 is TGCAGCGTTGGAGTTGTCTCTGGAAACACCATATATTTT.

The chain uses TRBV5-1 and TRBJ2-3; 11 bases align to TRBD1. This CDR3 contains 16 residues. Unmatched junction bases numbered 2, after V lost 0 bases and J lost 2 bases. CDR1 SGHRS and CDR2 YFSETQ come from the germline V gene. The CDR3: CASSLGDRGYTDTQYF. The CDR3 nucleotides read TGCGCCAGCAGCTTGGGGGACAGGGGGTACACAGATACGCAGTATTTT.

The J gene is TRBJ1-5, the V gene TRBV6-2 or TRBV6-3; no reliable D call. Trimming stripped 5 bases from V and 3 bases from J, with 8 bases between. CDR3 length: 13 amino acids. Germline values: CDR1 MNHEY, CDR2 SVGEGT. The CDR3 bases are TGTGCCAGCAGTGGCCGGAACAATCAGCCCCAGCATTTT. Amino acids: CASSGRNNQPQHF.

The chain combines TRBV10-3 with TRBJ2-7, with 9 bases matching TRBD1. The CDR3 has 15 residues. The V segment lost 4 bases and the J segment 4 bases; nucleotides outside the gene matches: 8. CDR1 is ENHRY, CDR2 SYGVKD, per germline. As DNA, the CDR3 is TGTGCCATCAGTGGGACGGGACAGGGATATTACGAGCAGTACTTC. Translating it yields CAISGTGQGYYEQYF.